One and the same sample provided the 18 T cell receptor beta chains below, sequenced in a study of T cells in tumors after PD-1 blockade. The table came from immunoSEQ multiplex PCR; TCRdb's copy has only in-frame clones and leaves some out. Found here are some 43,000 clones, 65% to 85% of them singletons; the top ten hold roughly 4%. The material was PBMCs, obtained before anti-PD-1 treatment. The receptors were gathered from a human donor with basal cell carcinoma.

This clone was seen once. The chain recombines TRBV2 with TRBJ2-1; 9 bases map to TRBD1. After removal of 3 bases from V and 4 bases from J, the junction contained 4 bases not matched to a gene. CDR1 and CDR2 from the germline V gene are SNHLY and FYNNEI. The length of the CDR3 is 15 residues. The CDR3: CASSETGGQYNEQFF. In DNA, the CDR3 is TGTGCCAGCAGTGAGACAGGGGGTCAATACAATGAGCAGTTCTTC.

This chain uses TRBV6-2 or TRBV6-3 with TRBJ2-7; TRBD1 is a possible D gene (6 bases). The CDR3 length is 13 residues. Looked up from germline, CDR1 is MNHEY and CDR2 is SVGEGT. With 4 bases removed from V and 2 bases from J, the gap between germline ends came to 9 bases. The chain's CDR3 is CASSWGHTYEQYF. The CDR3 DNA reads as TGTGCCAGCAGTTGGGGACACACCTACGAGCAGTACTTC.

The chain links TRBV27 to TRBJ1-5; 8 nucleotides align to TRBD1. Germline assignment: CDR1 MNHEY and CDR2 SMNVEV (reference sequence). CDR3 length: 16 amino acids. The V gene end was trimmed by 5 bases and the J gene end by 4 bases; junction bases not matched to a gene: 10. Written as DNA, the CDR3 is TGTGCCAGCAGTGCCCGGACAGGGTGGAAGAATCAGCCCCAGCATTTT. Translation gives CASSARTGWKNQPQHF.

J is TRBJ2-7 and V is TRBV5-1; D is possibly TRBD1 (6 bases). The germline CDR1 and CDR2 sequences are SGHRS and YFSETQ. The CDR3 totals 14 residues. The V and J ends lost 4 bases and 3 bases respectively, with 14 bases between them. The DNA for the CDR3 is TGCGCCAGCAGCGCTTCAGGGGCGAGCTACGAGCAGTACTTC. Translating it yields CASSASGASYEQYF.

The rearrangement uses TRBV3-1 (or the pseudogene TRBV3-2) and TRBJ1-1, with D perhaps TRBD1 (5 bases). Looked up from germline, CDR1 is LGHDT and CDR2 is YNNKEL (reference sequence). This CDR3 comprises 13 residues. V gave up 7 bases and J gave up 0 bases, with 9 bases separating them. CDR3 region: CASTSGVNTEAFF. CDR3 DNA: TGTGCCAGCACCTCGGGGGTGAACACTGAAGCTTTCTTT.

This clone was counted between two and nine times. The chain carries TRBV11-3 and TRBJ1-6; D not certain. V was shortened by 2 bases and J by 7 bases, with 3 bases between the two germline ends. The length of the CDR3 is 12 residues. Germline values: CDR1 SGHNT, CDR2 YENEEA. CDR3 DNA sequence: TGTGCCAGCAGCTTACAAAATTCACCCCTCCACTTT. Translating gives CASSLQNSPLHF.

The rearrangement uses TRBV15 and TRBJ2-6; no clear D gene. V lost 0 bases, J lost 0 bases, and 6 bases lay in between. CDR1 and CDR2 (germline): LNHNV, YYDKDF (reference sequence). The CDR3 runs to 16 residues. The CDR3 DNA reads TGTGCCACCAGCAGAGATAAAACCTCTGGGGCCAACGTCCTGACTTTC. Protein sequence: CATSRDKTSGANVLTF.

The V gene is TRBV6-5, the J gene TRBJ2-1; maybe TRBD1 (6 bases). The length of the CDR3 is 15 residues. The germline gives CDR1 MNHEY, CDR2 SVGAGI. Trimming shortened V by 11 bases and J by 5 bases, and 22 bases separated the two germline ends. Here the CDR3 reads CALELRGSPNNEQFF. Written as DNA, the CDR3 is TGTGCCCTTGAATTAAGGGGGAGCCCTAACAATGAGCAGTTCTTC.

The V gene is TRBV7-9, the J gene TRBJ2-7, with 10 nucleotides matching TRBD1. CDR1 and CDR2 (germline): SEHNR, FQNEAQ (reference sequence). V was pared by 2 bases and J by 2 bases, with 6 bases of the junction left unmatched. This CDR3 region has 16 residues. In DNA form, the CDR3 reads TGTGCCAGCAGCTTAAAACGACAGGGGGCTACCTACGAGCAGTACTTC. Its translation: CASSLKRQGATYEQYF.

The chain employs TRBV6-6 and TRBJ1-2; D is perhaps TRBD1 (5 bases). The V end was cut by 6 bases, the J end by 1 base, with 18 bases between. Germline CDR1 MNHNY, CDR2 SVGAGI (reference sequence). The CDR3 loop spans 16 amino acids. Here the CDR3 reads CASSRRGDAVNYGYTF. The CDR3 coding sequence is TGTGCCAGCAGCCGTCGGGGGGACGCCGTTAACTATGGCTACACCTTC.

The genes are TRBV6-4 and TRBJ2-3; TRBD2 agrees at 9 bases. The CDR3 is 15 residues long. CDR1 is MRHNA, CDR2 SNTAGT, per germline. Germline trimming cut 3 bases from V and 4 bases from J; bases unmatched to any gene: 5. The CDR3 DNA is TGTGCCAGCAGTGATATGGCGGGGGGGCCAGATACGCAGTATTTT. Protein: CASSDMAGGPDTQYF.

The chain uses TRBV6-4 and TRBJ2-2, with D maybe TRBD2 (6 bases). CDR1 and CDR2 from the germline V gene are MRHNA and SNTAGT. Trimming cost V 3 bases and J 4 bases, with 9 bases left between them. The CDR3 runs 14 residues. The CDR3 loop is CASSEEGSTGELFF. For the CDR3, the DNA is TGTGCCAGCAGTGAGGAGGGGAGCACCGGGGAGCTGTTTTTT.

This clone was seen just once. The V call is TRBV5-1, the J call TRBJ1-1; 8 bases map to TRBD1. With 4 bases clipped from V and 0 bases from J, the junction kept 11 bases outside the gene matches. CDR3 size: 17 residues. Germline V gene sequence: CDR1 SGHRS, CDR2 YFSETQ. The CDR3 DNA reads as TGCGCCAGCAGCAAAGGACAGGGTAGAGGAATGAACACTGAAGCTTTCTTT. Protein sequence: CASSKGQGRGMNTEAFF. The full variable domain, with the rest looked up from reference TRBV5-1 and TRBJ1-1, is KAGVTQTPRYLIKTRGQQVTLSCSPISGHRSVSWYQQTPGQGLQFLFEYFSETQRNKGNFPGRFSGRQFSNSRSEMNVSTLELGDSALYLCASSKGQGRGMNTEAFFGQGTRLTVV.

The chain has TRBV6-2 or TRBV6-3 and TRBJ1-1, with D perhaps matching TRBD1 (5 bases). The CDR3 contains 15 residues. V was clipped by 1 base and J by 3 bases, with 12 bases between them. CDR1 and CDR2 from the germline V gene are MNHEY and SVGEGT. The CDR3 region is CASSYWRVGDTEAFF. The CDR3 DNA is TGTGCCAGCAGTTACTGGAGGGTAGGGGACACTGAAGCTTTCTTT.

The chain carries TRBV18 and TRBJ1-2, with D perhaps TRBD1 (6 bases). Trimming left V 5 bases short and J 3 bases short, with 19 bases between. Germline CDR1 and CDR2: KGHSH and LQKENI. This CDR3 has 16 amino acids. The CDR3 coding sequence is TGTGCCAGCTCATCCACAGGGTTACCCGCCTACTATGGCTACACCTTC. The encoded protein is CASSSTGLPAYYGYTF.

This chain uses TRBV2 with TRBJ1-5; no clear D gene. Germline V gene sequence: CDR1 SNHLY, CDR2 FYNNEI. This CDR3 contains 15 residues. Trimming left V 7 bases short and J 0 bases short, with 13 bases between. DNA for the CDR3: TGTGCCAGCAAGCCAGGTCCCTATAGCAATCAGCCCCAGCATTTT. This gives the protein CASKPGPYSNQPQHF.

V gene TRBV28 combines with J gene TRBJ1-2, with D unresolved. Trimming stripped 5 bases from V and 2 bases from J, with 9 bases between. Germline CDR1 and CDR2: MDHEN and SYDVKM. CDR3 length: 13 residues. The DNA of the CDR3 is TGTGCCAGCAGTCCCCAACCGAACTATGGCTACACCTTC. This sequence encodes CASSPQPNYGYTF.

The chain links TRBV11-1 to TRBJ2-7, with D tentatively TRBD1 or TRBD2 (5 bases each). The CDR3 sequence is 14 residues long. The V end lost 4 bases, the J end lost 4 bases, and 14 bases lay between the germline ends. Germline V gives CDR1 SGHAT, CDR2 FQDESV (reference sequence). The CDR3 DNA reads TGTGCCAGCAGCTCGCCGGGACGAAGGTACGAGCAGTACTTC. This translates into CASSSPGRRYEQYF.